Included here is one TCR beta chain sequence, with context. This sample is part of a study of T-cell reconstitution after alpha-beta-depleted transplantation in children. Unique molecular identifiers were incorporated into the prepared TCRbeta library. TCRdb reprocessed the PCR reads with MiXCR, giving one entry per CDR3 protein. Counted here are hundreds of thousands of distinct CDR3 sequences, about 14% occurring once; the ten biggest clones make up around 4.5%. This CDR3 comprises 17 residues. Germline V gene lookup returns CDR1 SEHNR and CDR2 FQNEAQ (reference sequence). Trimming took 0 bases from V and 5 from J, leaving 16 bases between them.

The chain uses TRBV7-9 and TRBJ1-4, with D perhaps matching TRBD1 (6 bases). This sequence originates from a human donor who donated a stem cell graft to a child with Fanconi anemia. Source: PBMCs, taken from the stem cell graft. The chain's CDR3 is CASSLAFSGQRNEKLFF. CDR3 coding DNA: TGTGCCAGCAGCTTAGCATTTTCAGGACAGAGAAATGAAAAACTGTTTTTT.